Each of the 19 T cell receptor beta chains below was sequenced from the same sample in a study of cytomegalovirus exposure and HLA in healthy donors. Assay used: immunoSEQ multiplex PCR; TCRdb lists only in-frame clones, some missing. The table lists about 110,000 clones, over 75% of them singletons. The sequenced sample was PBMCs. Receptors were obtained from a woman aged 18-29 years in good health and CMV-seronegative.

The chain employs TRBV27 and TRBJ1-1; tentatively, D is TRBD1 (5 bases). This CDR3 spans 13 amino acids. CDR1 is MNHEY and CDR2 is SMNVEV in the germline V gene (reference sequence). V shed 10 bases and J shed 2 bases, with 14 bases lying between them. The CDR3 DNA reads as TGTGCCACTGCACGGGGGATTAACACTGAAGCTTTCTTT. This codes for CATARGINTEAFF.

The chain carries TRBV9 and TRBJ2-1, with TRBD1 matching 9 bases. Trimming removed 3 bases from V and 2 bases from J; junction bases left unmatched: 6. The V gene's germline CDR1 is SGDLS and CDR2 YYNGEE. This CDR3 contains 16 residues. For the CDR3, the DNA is TGTGCCAGCAGCGAATCCCGGGACAGGGCCTACAATGAGCAGTTCTTC. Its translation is CASSESRDRAYNEQFF.

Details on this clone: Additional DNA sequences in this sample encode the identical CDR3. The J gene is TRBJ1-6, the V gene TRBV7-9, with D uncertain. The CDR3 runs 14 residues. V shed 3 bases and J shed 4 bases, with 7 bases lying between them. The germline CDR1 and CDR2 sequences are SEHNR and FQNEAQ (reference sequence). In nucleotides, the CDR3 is TGTGCCAGCAGCTTGGAACAGTATAATTCACCCCTCCACTTT. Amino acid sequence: CASSLEQYNSPLHF.

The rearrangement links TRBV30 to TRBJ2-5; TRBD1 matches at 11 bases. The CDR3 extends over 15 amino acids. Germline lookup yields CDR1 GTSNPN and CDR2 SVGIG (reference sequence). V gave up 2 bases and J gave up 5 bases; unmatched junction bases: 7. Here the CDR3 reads CAWSSRTGGTETQYF. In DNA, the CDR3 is TGTGCCTGGAGTAGCAGGACAGGGGGCACGGAGACCCAGTACTTC.

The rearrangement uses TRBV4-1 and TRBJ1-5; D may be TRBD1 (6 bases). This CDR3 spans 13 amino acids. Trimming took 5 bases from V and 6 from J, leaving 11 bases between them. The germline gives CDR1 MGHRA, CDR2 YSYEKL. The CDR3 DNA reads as TGCGCCAGCAGCTGGACAGTAAGTCAGCCCCAGCATTTT. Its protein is CASSWTVSQPQHF.

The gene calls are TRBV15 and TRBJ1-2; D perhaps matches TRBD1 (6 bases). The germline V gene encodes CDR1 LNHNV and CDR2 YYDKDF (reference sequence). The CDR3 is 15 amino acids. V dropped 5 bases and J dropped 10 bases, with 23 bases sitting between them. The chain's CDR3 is CATSPHSGTSSFYTF. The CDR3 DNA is TGTGCCACCAGCCCTCATTCCGGGACAAGTAGTTTCTACACCTTC.

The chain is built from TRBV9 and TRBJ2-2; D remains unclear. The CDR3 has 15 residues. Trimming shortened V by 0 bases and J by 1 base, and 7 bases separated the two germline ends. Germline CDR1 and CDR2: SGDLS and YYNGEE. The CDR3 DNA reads TGTGCCAGCAGCGTAGCTTCACTGAACACCGGGGAGCTGTTTTTT. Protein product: CASSVASLNTGELFF.

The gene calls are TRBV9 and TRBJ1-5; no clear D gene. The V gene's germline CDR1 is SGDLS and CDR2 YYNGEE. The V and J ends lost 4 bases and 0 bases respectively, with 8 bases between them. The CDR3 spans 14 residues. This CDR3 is CASSLGVSNQPQHF. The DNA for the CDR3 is TGTGCCAGCAGCCTGGGAGTTAGCAATCAGCCCCAGCATTTT.

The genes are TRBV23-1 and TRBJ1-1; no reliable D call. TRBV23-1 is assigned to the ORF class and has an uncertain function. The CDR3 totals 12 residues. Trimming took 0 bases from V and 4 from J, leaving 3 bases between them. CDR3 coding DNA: TGCGCCAGCAGTCAATCGGCCACTGAAGCTTTCTTT. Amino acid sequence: CASSQSATEAFF.

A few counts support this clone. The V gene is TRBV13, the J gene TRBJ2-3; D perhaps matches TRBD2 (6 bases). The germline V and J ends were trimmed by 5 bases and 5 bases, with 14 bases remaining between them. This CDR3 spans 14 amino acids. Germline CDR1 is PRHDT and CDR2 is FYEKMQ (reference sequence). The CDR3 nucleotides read TGTGCCAGCAGCAAAACGGGGGTAGTAGATACGCAGTATTTT. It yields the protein CASSKTGVVDTQYF.

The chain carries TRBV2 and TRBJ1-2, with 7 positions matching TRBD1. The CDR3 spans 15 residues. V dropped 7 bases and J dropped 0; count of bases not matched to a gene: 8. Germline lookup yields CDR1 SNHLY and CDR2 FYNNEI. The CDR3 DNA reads TGTGCCAGCACAACTCGGGACAGCGCTAACTATGGCTACACCTTC. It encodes CASTTRDSANYGYTF.

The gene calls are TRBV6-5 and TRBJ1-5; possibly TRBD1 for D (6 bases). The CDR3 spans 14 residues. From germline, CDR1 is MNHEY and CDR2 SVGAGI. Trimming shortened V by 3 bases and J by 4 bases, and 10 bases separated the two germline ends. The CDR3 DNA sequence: TGTGCCAGCAGTTATGGCAGGGGTAATCAGCCCCAGCATTTT. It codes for CASSYGRGNQPQHF.

CDR3 sequence reads: CAIRRTGLYESYEQYF. The CDR3 DNA reads TGTGCCATCAGACGGACAGGGTTGTATGAGTCCTACGAGCAGTACTTC. This chain uses TRBV10-3 with TRBJ2-7; 8 bases agree with TRBD1. The trim removed 6 bases at V and 1 base at J, leaving 11 bases unmatched. This CDR3 is built from 16 residues. The germline V gene encodes CDR1 ENHRY and CDR2 SYGVKD.

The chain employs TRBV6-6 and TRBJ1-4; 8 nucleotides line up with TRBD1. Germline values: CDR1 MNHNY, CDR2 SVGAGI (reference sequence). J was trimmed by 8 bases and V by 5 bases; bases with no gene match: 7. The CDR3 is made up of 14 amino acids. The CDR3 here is CASSRDRLTEKLFF. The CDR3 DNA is TGTGCCAGCAGTCGGGACAGGTTAACGGAAAAACTGTTTTTT.

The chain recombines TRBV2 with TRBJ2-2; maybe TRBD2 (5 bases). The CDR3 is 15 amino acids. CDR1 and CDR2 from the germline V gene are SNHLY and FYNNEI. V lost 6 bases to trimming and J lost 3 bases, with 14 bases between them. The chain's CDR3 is CASSLRRGDTGELFF. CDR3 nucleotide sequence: TGTGCCAGCAGCCTACGTCGGGGAGACACCGGGGAGCTGTTTTTT.

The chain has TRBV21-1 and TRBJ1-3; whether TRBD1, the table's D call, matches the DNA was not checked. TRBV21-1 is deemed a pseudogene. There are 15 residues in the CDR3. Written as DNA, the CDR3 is TGTGCCAGCAGCAAAGTAGGACAGGGGGTAAACACCATATATTTT. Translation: CASSKVGQGVNTIYF.

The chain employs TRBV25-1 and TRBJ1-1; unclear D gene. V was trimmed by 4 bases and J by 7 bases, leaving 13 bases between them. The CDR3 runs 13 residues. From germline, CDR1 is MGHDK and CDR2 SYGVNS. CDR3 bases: TGTGCCAGCAGTGGTGGACTGCCTGATGAAGCTTTCTTT. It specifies CASSGGLPDEAFF.

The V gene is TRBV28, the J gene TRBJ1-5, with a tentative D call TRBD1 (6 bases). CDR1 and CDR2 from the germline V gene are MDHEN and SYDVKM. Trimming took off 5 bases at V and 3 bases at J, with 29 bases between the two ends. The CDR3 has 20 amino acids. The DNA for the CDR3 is TGTGCCAGCAGTCCCCGCCCCCCCCGCCTTGGACAGAGTTTCAATCAGCCCCAGCATTTT. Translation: CASSPRPPRLGQSFNQPQHF.

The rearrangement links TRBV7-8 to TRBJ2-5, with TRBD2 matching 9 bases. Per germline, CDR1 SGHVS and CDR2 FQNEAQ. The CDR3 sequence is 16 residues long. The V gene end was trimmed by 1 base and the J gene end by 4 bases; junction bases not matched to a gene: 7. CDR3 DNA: TGTGCCAGCAGCTTAGTGGGCGGGGGGGCGTCAGAGACCCAGTACTTC. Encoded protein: CASSLVGGGASETQYF.